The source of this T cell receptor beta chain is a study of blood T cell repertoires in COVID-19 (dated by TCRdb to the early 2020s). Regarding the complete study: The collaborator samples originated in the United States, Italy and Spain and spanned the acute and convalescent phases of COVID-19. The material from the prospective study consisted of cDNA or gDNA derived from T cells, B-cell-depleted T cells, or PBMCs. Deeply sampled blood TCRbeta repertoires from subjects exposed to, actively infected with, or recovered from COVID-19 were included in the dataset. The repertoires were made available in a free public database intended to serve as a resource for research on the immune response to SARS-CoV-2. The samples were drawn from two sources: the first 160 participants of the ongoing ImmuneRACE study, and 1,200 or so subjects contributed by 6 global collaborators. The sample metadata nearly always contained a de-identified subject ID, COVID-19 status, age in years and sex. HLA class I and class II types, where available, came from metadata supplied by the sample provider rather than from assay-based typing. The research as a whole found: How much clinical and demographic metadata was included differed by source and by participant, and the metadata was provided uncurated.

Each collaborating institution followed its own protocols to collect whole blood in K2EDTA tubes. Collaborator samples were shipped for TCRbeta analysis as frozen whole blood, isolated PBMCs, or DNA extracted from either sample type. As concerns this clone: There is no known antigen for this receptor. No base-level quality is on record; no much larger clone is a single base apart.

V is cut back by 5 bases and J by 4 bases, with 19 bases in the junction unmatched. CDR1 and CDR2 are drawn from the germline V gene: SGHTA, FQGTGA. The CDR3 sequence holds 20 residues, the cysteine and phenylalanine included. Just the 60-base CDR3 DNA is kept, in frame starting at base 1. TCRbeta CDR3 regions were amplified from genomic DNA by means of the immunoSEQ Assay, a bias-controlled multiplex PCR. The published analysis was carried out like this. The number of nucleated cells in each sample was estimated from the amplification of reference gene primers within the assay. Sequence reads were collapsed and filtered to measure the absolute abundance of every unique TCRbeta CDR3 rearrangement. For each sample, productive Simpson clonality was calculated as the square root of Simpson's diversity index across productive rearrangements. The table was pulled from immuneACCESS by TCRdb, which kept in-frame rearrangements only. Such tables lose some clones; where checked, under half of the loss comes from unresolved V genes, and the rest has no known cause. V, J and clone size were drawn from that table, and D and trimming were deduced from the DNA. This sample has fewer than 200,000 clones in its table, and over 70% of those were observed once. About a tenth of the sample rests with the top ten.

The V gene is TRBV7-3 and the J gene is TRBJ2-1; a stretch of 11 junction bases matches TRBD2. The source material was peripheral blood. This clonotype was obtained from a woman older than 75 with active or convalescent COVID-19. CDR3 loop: CASSPLKASGGSENYNEQFF. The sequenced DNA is TGTGCCAGCAGCCCGCTTAAAGCTAGCGGGGGGTCAGAGAATTACAATGAGCAGTTCTTC.